This T cell receptor beta chain was sequenced in a study of cytomegalovirus exposure and HLA in healthy donors. As regards this clone: The target antigen is unknown.

The CDR3 covers 15 residues. CDR1 and CDR2 from the germline V gene are SGHDT and YYEEEE. V was shortened by 2 bases and J by 1 base, with 10 bases between the two germline ends. Findings of the study overall: With later analysis, a missense DCLRE1C variant became linked to TCR beta V- and J-gene trimming. Reportedly, fewer N-insertions than the approximately 650-donor mean appeared in an Asian-associated ancestry cluster in a later analysis. There were under 200 TCR beta chains listed as cytomegalovirus-associated.

Amplification used 60 Vbeta primers and 13 Jbeta primers. Sequencing was performed with immunoSEQ multiplex PCR; in TCRdb, only in-frame clones are kept and a portion is missing. Found here are 110,000 to 150,000 clones, roughly 10% of them singletons; the top ten hold approximately 1.9%. The rearrangement uses TRBV5-6 and TRBJ2-1; weak D call: TRBD2 (6 bases). The material sequenced was PBMCs. This sequence originates from a man aged 50 or older in good health and CMV-seronegative. The CDR3 region is CASSFRLGSYNEQFF. The CDR3 DNA reads as TGTGCCAGCAGCTTCCGACTAGGGTCCTACAATGAGCAGTTCTTC.